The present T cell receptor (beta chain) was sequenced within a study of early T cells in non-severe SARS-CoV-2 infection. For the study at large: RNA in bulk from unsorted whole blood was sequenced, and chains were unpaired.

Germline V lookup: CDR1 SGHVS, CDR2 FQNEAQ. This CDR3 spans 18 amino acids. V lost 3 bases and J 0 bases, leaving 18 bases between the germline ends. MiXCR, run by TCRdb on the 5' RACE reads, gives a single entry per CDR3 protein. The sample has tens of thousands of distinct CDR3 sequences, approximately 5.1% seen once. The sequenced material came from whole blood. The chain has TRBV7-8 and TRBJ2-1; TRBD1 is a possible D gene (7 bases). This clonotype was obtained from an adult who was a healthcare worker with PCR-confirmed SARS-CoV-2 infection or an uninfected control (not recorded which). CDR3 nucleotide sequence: TGTGCCAGCAGCTTTCGGGAGACAGGGCTTTCCTCCTACAATGAGCAGTTCTTC. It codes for CASSFRETGLSSYNEQFF.